Below, one T cell receptor beta chain is given with its context. Sequencing was performed with immunoSEQ multiplex PCR; in TCRdb, only in-frame clones are kept and a portion is missing. The table has 25,000 to 30,000 clones, roughly 80% seen once. The data were obtained in a study of stem cell transplantation in POMP-related autoinflammatory disease. CDR3 size: 12 residues. The germline CDR1 and CDR2 sequences are LNHDA and SQIVND (reference sequence). The ends were cut back, 9 bases at V and 5 bases at J, with 12 bases in the middle. The specimen was CD4+ T cells from PBMCs, collected before stem cell transplantation. V is TRBV19 and J is TRBJ2-3; no reliable D call. The sequence derives from a human donor with POMP-related autoinflammation and immune dysregulation (PRAID). The CDR3 coding sequence is TGTGCCAGCAGCGCAGCAGGAGATACGCAGTATTTT. Its translation is CASSAAGDTQYF.